This T cell receptor (beta chain) was sequenced for a study of cytomegalovirus exposure and HLA in healthy donors. Across the whole study: The Caucasian-associated ancestry cluster held around 81% of some 420 genotyped donors.

Unmatched junction bases numbered 2, after V lost 3 bases and J lost 2 bases. Germline CDR1 SGDLS, CDR2 YYNGEE. CDR3 length: 14 amino acids. Notes on this clone: The antigen is unknown.

Vbeta (60) and Jbeta (13) primers were used in the PCR. In the study's own analysis: As a later analysis found, there were 70 million to 90 million unique TCR beta chains, of which roughly 11 million were shared. Assay: immunoSEQ multiplex PCR; the TCRdb copy retains only in-frame clones and omits some. From that table come the V and J calls and clone size; the DNA was used to work out D and trimming. The data show 150,000 to 180,000 clones, roughly 70% seen once. Study-wide results and caveats: A later analysis appeared to link common viral pathogens to several of the most significant clusters.

The sequenced sample consisted of PBMCs. The gene calls are TRBV9 and TRBJ1-2; TRBD1 agrees at 9 bases. The clonotype originates from a man aged 30 to 45 in good health and CMV-seronegative. This chain's CDR3 is CASSAGTGNYGYTF. CDR3 nucleotides: TGTGCCAGCAGCGCTGGGACAGGGAACTATGGCTACACCTTC. Drawing the rest from reference TRBV9 and TRBJ1-2, the complete variable domain is DSGVTQTPKHLITATGQRVTLRCSPRSGDLSVYWYQQSLDQGLQFLIQYYNGEERAKGNILERFSAQQFPDLHSELNLSSLELGDSALYFCASSAGTGNYGYTFGSGTRLTVV.